This T cell receptor (beta chain) originates from a study of T cells in Graves' hyperthyroidism and ophthalmopathy. The table lists this clonotype with a few counts. Its target is unknown. The germline gene is not matched at one end of the junction; a read error may be the cause. Study outcomes and limitations: The authors' 13 V-J model separated ophthalmopathy from stable hyperthyroidism.

The CDR3 is 12 amino acids. Germline CDR1 SGHNT, CDR2 YENEEA. No ophthalmopathy progression within 18 months constituted stable Graves' hyperthyroidism. Disease duration under 2 months; hyperthyroidism patients were aged 18 to 65. It was over 9.5 ml of fresh peripheral blood that supplied the PBMCs. Amplified TCR beta CDR3 regions came from RNA transcripts. HTBI primers were employed in a first-round RT-PCR of the TCR CDR3. From the multiplex PCR reads, TCRdb called clonotypes with MiXCR, one entry per CDR3 protein. The sample lists 300,000 to 450,000 distinct CDR3 sequences; approximately 15% were seen once.

Sequencing used blood. The chain employs TRBV11-3 and TRBJ2-1; possible D gene TRBD2, 5 bases. This clonotype originated in a woman in her fifties or sixties with Graves' hyperthyroidism. The CDR3 sequence is CVSSPGKYEQFF. DNA for the CDR3: TGTGTCAGCAGCCCCGGGAAATATGAGCAGTTCTTC.